Below, one T cell receptor beta chain is given with its context. How the authors handled the data: By means of reference gene primer amplification, nucleated cell counts were estimated. Clones were read by immunoSEQ multiplex PCR, and TCRdb kept only the in-frame ones, dropping some. V and J calls and clone size are given by that table; D and trimming were obtained from the DNA. The sample shows some 300,000 clones, just under 85% of them seen only once. Germline V gene lookup returns CDR1 SGHRS and CDR2 YFSETQ. V was clipped by 5 bases and J by 1 base; unmatched bases: 13. The CDR3 extends over 17 amino acids. This sample was included in a study of blood T cell repertoires in COVID-19. Study background: The samples span acute and convalescent COVID-19 from the United States, Italy and Spain. Sample material is recorded as cDNA or gDNA derived from T cells, B-cell-depleted T cells, or PBMCs.

Material: peripheral blood. The TCR was taken from a woman between 45 and 60 years old with active or convalescent COVID-19. The rearrangement links TRBV5-1 to TRBJ1-1; 8 nucleotides agree with TRBD1. The CDR3 here is CASRETTGAVWNTEAFF. DNA of the CDR3: TGCGCCAGCAGAGAGACGACAGGGGCTGTTTGGAACACTGAAGCTTTCTTT.